This T cell receptor (beta chain) came from a study of lymphopenia after photon versus proton radiotherapy (dated by TCRdb to the late 2010s). For context, the study as a whole: The study compared the immunological effects of photon versus proton radiation therapy in patients with gastrointestinal tumors who developed high-grade lymphopenia. The cohort included 20 or so patients with gastrointestinal tumors who developed lymphopenia after receiving either photon or proton therapy. The study was designed to characterize how the impact on the immune system differs between the two radiation modalities. Findings and caveats that apply to the study as a whole: After the lymphocyte count nadir, photon-treated repertoires showed oligoclonal expansion, especially of CD8+ Temra cells, which drove the drop in diversity. Across the cohort, an inverse correlation was found between a larger post-nadir drop in TCR diversity and overall survival time among patients who died. Proton-treated patients stayed relatively stable during treatment, while photon-treated patients lost naive T cells and TCR diversity and gained effector/memory populations. The survival association was assessed only in patients who died, and better survival with proton therapy was presented by the authors as a possibility rather than a demonstrated result.

A remark on this clone: It has no known antigen specificity. Per-base quality was not reported, and no clone a single base away is much larger than it.

The method behind the library was the immunoSEQ multiplex PCR assay. T cell repertoires were profiled with deep sequencing of rearranged TCR beta loci together with multiparametric flow cytometry. The source is immuneACCESS, and TCRdb retained only in-frame sequences with V and J called. Part of the clones is not carried over; for the studies checked, unresolved V genes explain less than half of this, and the remainder is unexplained. A total of roughly 64,000 clones appear in this sample, around 90% of them only once. The ten top clones hold roughly 13% of the sample. The source is a man older than 75 with esophageal cancer. Sample: peripheral blood, taken from a patient treated with proton-based radiotherapy.

CDR3 reads: CASSLTGDTEAFF. The sequenced DNA is TGTGCCAGCAGCTTGACAGGGGACACTGAAGCTTTCTTT. The V and J segments used are TRBV11-2 and TRBJ1-1; 8 nucleotides in the junction match TRBD1. The CDR3, cysteine through phenylalanine, is 13 amino acids long. The retained sequence is limited to the CDR3, 39 bases, with the frame set at the first base. For this chain, trimming is 3 bases at the V end and 3 bases at the J end, and the number of junction bases without a gene match is 0. From a lookup of the germline V gene, CDR1 and CDR2 are SGHAT and FQNNGV.